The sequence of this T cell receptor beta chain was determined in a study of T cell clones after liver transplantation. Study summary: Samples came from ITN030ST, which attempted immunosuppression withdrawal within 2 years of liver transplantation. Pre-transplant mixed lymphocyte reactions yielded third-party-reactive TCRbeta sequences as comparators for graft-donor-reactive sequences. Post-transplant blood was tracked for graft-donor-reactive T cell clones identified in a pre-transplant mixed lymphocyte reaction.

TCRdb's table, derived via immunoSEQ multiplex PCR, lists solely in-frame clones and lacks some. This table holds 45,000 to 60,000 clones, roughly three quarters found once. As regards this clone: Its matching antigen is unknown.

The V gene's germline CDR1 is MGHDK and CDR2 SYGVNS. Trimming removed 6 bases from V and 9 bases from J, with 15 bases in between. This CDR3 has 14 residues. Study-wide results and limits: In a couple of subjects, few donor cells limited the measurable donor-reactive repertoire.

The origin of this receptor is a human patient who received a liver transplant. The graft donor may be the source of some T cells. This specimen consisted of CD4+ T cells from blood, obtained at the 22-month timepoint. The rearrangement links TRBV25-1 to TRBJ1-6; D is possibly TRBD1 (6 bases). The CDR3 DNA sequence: TGTGCCAGCAGGAACAGGGTAGACCGTTCACCCCTCCACTTT. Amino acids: CASRNRVDRSPLHF.